Listed here is a single T cell receptor (beta chain). The antigen is undetermined. This record belongs to a study of cytomegalovirus exposure and HLA in healthy donors. Notes on the study in general: Both high specificity and high sensitivity reportedly marked the classifier's diagnosis of cytomegalovirus status. V segments that were indistinguishable, TRBV6-2 and TRBV6-3 among them, were omitted from analysis.

With 60 Vbeta and 13 Jbeta primers, the PCR was carried out. Method: immunoSEQ multiplex PCR; TCRdb's copy keeps in-frame clones and lacks some. Of around 140,000 clones in the sample, approximately 75% were seen once. This cohort consisted of healthy bone marrow donors. Donors counted as nominally healthy when sampled, yet unrecorded immune exposures were likely. V shed 0 bases and J 7 bases; nucleotides not matched to a gene: 6. This CDR3 contains 13 residues. The germline gives CDR1 SQVTM, CDR2 ANQGSEA. This TCR derives from a man aged 45-65 years in good health and CMV-seropositive. The genes are TRBV29-1 and TRBJ2-7; 7 nucleotides match TRBD2. Sequencing was carried out using PBMCs. This CDR3 reads CSVEDGPGGEQYF. CDR3 nucleotide sequence: TGCAGCGTTGAAGATGGCCCCGGGGGGGAGCAGTACTTC.